The clone carrying this TCR beta chain appeared once. Sequenced by immunoSEQ multiplex PCR; TCRdb stores in-frame clones only, minus some. The sample records 55,000 to 75,000 clones, roughly 86% being singletons. The CDR3 is made up of 18 amino acids. V shed 8 bases and J 1 base; nucleotides not matched to a gene: 13. From germline, CDR1 is MDHEN and CDR2 SYDVKM. The sample originates from a study of control samples from healthy donors and cancer patients. Source material: PBMCs. The chain employs TRBV28 and TRBJ2-5; 13 nucleotides align to TRBD2. The receptor was isolated from a woman aged 45-60 years with head and neck cancer. The CDR3 nucleotides read TGTGCCAGCGGATTGCCACTAGCGGGGGGGCGTCTCCAAGAGACCCAGTACTTC. This gives the protein CASGLPLAGGRLQETQYF.